This entry lists 10 T cell receptor beta chains sequenced from one sample in a study of shared clonotypes between healthy human individuals. Profiling relied on immunoSEQ multiplex PCR, and the TCRdb table lists in-frame clones only, not all of them. The data hold roughly 1 million clones, with around 74% observed a single time. The sample was memory CD4+ T cells sorted from blood. Subset: CD45RA-negative fraction. These receptors were obtained from a man aged 18 to 29 in good health.

The chain links TRBV4-3 to TRBJ2-2; D is uncertain. Trimming left V 2 bases short and J 4 bases short, with 8 bases between. The germline CDR1 and CDR2 sequences are LGHNA and YSLEER. The CDR3 loop spans 14 amino acids. The CDR3 loop reads CASSQKFGTGELFF. The CDR3 nucleotides read TGCGCCAGCAGCCAAAAGTTCGGCACCGGGGAGCTGTTTTTT.

The chain carries TRBV10-3 and TRBJ2-5, with D perhaps matching TRBD2 (7 bases). Germline values: CDR1 ENHRY, CDR2 SYGVKD. V lost 8 bases and J 5 bases, leaving 12 bases between the germline ends. This CDR3 spans 12 amino acids. In nucleotides, the CDR3 is TGTGCCATCGGGGGGGCACACGAGACCCAGTACTTC. Its translation is CAIGGAHETQYF.

The rearrangement joins TRBV5-5 to TRBJ2-7, with 13 bases matching TRBD2. After removal of 2 bases from V and 5 bases from J, the junction contained 4 bases not matched to a gene. The CDR3 covers 15 residues. Germline CDR1 reads SGHKS; CDR2 reads YYEKEE (reference sequence). The CDR3 loop is CASSLLAGGPDEQYF. CDR3 coding DNA: TGTGCCAGCAGCTTACTAGCGGGGGGGCCGGACGAGCAGTACTTC.

This sequence joins TRBV10-3 and TRBJ1-2, with D hard to call. V was cut by 6 bases and J by 2 bases, with 7 bases left in between. The CDR3 has 12 residues. Germline CDR1 and CDR2: ENHRY and SYGVKD. The CDR3 sequence is CAIRVGNYGYTF. In DNA, the CDR3 is TGTGCCATCAGGGTAGGAAACTATGGCTACACCTTC.

The chain joins TRBV7-9 to TRBJ1-6; no definite D call. Germline CDR1 reads SEHNR; CDR2 reads FQNEAQ (reference sequence). The CDR3 is made up of 14 amino acids. The ends were cut back, 3 bases at V and 6 bases at J, with 9 bases in the middle. CDR3 sequence (DNA): TGTGCCAGCAGCTTGAAACAGCTTAATTCACCCCTCCACTTT. It specifies CASSLKQLNSPLHF.

This chain joins TRBV5-1 and TRBJ1-3; D gene unclear. Between the trimmed V and J ends, which lost 5 bases and 0 bases, there was a span of 12 bases. The CDR3 contains 15 residues. Germline CDR1 and CDR2: SGHRS and YFSETQ. CDR3 in DNA: TGCGCCAGCAGAGAGGGTACAAGCTCTGGAAACACCATATATTTT. This translates into CASREGTSSGNTIYF.

V and J are TRBV10-2 and TRBJ2-5; TRBD1 aligns across 10 bases. J gave up 5 bases and V 3 bases, and 6 bases lay outside the gene matches. The CDR3 has 15 residues. The germline V gene has CDR1 WSHSY and CDR2 SAAADI. The CDR3: CASSETGQGWETQYF. CDR3 nucleotide sequence: TGCGCCAGCAGTGAAACGGGACAGGGGTGGGAGACCCAGTACTTC.

There are a few counts of this clone. The V gene is TRBV7-9, the J gene TRBJ1-1; D is possibly TRBD1 (5 bases). The germline CDR1 and CDR2 sequences are SEHNR and FQNEAQ (reference sequence). The CDR3 length is 13 residues. The V gene lost 8 bases and the J gene lost 2 bases, with 12 bases spanning the gap. CDR3 sequence: CASHRSSNTEAFF. The CDR3 bases are TGTGCCAGCCACAGGTCGTCCAACACTGAAGCTTTCTTT.

The J gene is TRBJ1-5, the V gene TRBV19; D is uncertain. Germline CDR1 is LNHDA and CDR2 is SQIVND (reference sequence). Trimming left V 11 bases short and J 6 bases short, with 20 bases between. This CDR3 has 14 residues. The CDR3 coding sequence is TGTGCCGGCGCTTCCGATGTATGGGCTCAGCCCCAGCATTTT. This gives the protein CAGASDVWAQPQHF.

The chain uses TRBV19 and TRBJ2-7; D possibly corresponds to TRBD1 (6 bases). Germline V gene sequence: CDR1 LNHDA, CDR2 SQIVND (reference sequence). V was cut by 0 bases and J by 5 bases, with 8 bases left in between. The CDR3 consists of 13 residues. For the CDR3, the DNA is TGTGCCAGTAGTATAGACTCAGGGGACGAGCAGTACTTC. Its translation: CASSIDSGDEQYF.